Listed below are T cell receptor beta chains from one sample, sequenced in a study of T cells in Graves' hyperthyroidism and ophthalmopathy. TCRdb redid the calling of the multiplex PCR reads with MiXCR, one entry per CDR3 protein. The table lists 650,000 to 700,000 distinct CDR3 sequences, 15% to 20% of them singletons. Sequencing input: blood. The receptors were gathered from a man aged 50 to 60 with Graves' hyperthyroidism. CDR3s include the opening cysteine and the closing phenylalanine or tryptophan. D genes are given only for firm matches. Not every row has a clone size; where given, it reads once, few, many or a size class.

TRBD1	few	TRBV9	TRBJ2-3	CASSVEGARTVTDTQYF	TGTGCCAGCAGCGTAGAGGGGGCGAGGACTGTGACAGATACGCAGTATTTT
TRBD1	.	TRBV5-1	TRBJ1-4	CASSFDRGHGEKLFF	TGCGCCAGCAGCTTTGACAGGGGGCACGGTGAGAAACTGTTTTTT
.	many	TRBV7-9	TRBJ2-7	CASSSRRTMGSYEQYF	TGTGCCAGCAGCTCGCGCCGGACAATGGGGTCCTACGAGCAGTACTTC
.	.	TRBV3-1	TRBJ2-2	CASSLSSGVTGELFF	TGTGCCAGCAGCCTAAGTAGTGGAGTCACCGGGGAGCTGTTTTTT
TRBD2	few	TRBV30	TRBJ2-3	CAWSVGREYRTDTQYF	TGTGCCTGGAGTGTAGGGCGGGAGTATAGAACAGATACGCAGTATTTT
TRBD1	many	TRBV30	TRBJ1-5	CAWSAQGDQPQHF	TGTGCCTGGAGTGCCCAGGGGGATCAGCCCCAGCATTTT
TRBD2	.	TRBV27	TRBJ2-7	CASSWLAGGPVNEQYF	TGTGCCAGCAGCTGGCTAGCGGGAGGGCCCGTAAACGAGCAGTACTTC
.	.	TRBV24-1	TRBJ2-3	CATSGGSGANTDTQYF	TGTGCCACCAGTGGCGGGTCAGGGGCGAACACAGATACGCAGTATTTT
.	.	TRBV5-4	TRBJ1-1	CASSFGTWNTEAFF	TGTGCCAGCAGCTTCGGGACCTGGAACACTGAAGCTTTCTTT
.	.	TRBV6-6	TRBJ2-5	CASSYSRGETQYF	TGTGCCAGCAGTTACTCGAGGGGGGAGACCCAGTACTTC
.	.	TRBV7-3	TRBJ2-5	CAGEETQYF	TGTGCCGGAGAAGAGACCCAGTACTTC
.	few	TRBV12-3/TRBV12-4	TRBJ2-7	CASSFYGTKDYEQYF	TGTGCCAGCAGTTTTTACGGGACAAAAGACTACGAGCAGTACTTC
TRBD2	many	TRBV7-2	TRBJ2-3	CASSWTSGSFSDTQYF	TGTGCCAGCAGCTGGACTAGCGGGAGCTTTTCAGATACGCAGTATTTT
.	many	TRBV7-8	TRBJ2-7	CASSRQGRSSYEQYF	TGTGCCAGCAGCCGGCAGGGGAGATCGTCCTACGAGCAGTACTTC
.	.	TRBV7-9	TRBJ1-5	CASSSNAGATNQPQHF	TGTGCCAGCAGCTCGAACGCGGGGGCTACCAATCAGCCCCAGCATTTT
.	many	TRBV10-3	TRBJ1-1	CAISEVNTEAFF	TGTGCCATCAGTGAGGTGAACACTGAAGCTTTCTTT
.	.	TRBV4-1	TRBJ2-3	CASSQSFGGRTDTQYF	TGCGCCAGCAGCCAATCCTTTGGGGGTCGCACAGATACGCAGTATTTT
.	many	TRBV19	TRBJ1-2	CASSDTRYGYTF	TGTGCCAGTTCCGACACCCGCTATGGCTACACCTTC
.	few	TRBV6-1	TRBJ2-7	CATILGDEQYF	TGTGCCACCATCCTGGGAGACGAGCAGTACTTC
.	few	TRBV20-1	TRBJ1-5	CSARDLYSNQPQHF	TGCAGTGCTAGAGATTTGTATAGCAATCAGCCCCAGCATTTT
TRBD1	few	TRBV6-1	TRBJ1-1	CASRAGGMWTEAFF	TGTGCCAGCAGAGCAGGGGGTATGTGGACTGAAGCTTTCTTT
.	once	TRBV4-2	TRBJ2-2	CASSQEDRGELFF	TGTGCCAGCAGCCAGGAAGACAGGGGGGAGCTGTTTTTT
.	many	TRBV28	TRBJ2-6	CASSRQAMPGANVLTF	TGTGCCAGCAGCCGACAGGCGATGCCTGGGGCCAACGTCCTGACTTTC
.	few	TRBV7-2	TRBJ1-1	CASSLAGVSTEAFF	TGTGCCAGCAGCTTAGCCGGGGTGAGCACTGAAGCTTTCTTT
.	.	TRBV5-5	TRBJ2-4	CASSLEGDPRGIENIQYF	TGTGCCAGCAGCTTGGAGGGGGACCCCCGGGGTATCGAAAACATTCAGTACTTC
.	few	TRBV7-9	TRBJ1-1	CASGSGVGAFF	TGTGCCAGCGGGTCAGGGGTCGGTGCTTTCTTT
TRBD2	.	TRBV6-1	TRBJ2-5	CASKPPRGGRAGETQYF	TGTGCCAGCAAACCTCCGAGGGGCGGGAGAGCAGGGGAGACCCAGTACTTC
TRBD2	few	TRBV12-5	TRBJ2-3	CASGFTGEGDTQYF	TGTGCTAGTGGTTTTACTGGGGAGGGAGATACGCAGTATTTT
TRBD2	few	TRBV9	TRBJ2-3	CASSVALAGFPDTQYF	TGTGCCAGCAGCGTAGCCCTAGCGGGATTCCCAGATACGCAGTATTTT
.	.	TRBV28	TRBJ1-4	CASTSRALEKLFF	TGTGCCAGCACAAGCAGGGCCTTGGAAAAACTGTTTTTT
.	many	TRBV2	TRBJ2-4	CASNSRTLGAKNIQYF	TGTGCCAGCAACTCGCGGACCCTAGGAGCCAAAAACATTCAGTACTTC
TRBD2	many	TRBV7-3	TRBJ2-5	CASSRTSGSTETQYF	TGTGCCAGCAGCCGGACTAGCGGGAGTACAGAGACCCAGTACTTC
.	.	TRBV12-3/TRBV12-4	TRBJ1-1	CASSFQTSGTEAFF	TGTGCCAGCAGTTTTCAGACTTCGGGCACTGAAGCTTTCTTT
TRBD1	.	TRBV28	TRBJ1-6	CASRTHPGQYNSPLHF	TGTGCCAGCAGAACCCATCCGGGACAGTATAATTCACCCCTCCACTTT
TRBD2	many	TRBV24-1	TRBJ2-3	CATSDPRESTDTQYF	TGTGCCACCAGTGACCCGCGGGAGAGCACAGATACGCAGTATTTT
.	.	TRBV27	TRBJ2-7	CASSSTWSAAYEQYF	TGTGCCAGCAGTTCCACATGGAGTGCCGCCTACGAGCAGTACTTC
TRBD1	many	TRBV28	TRBJ1-2	CASSAGGSDYGYTF	TGTGCCAGCAGCGCAGGGGGCTCAGACTATGGCTACACCTTC
.	many	TRBV7-8	TRBJ1-1	CASSLPNWEVTEAFF	TGTGCCAGCAGCTTACCCAATTGGGAGGTGACTGAAGCTTTCTTT
.	once	TRBV28	TRBJ1-5	CASSLPPLGNQPQHF	TGTGCCAGCAGTTTACCCCCCTTGGGCAATCAGCCCCAGCATTTT
.	many	TRBV2	TRBJ2-7	CASSEGTASYEQYF	TGTGCCAGCAGTGAAGGGACAGCCTCCTACGAGCAGTACTTC
TRBD1	many	TRBV28	TRBJ2-3	CASSLWGAGGESTDTQYF	TGTGCCAGCAGTTTGTGGGGGGCAGGGGGCGAGAGCACAGATACGCAGTATTTT
TRBD1	.	TRBV14	TRBJ2-1	CASSQNDRGVNEQFF	TGTGCCAGCAGCCAGAACGACAGGGGAGTTAATGAGCAGTTCTTC
TRBD1	many	TRBV5-1	TRBJ1-1	CASSLGQANAEAFF	TGCGCCAGTAGCCTGGGACAGGCTAATGCTGAAGCTTTCTTT
TRBD1	.	TRBV20-1	TRBJ1-2	CSAIGVVGTDLNYGYTF	TGCAGTGCTATTGGGGTAGTAGGGACAGATCTTAACTATGGCTACACCTTC
.	many	TRBV10-1	TRBJ2-7	CASSESGVHEQYF	TGCGCCAGCAGTGAGTCAGGGGTACACGAGCAGTACTTC
.	.	TRBV28	TRBJ2-5	CASSLGGARKTQYF	TGTGCCAGCAGTTTGGGGGGGGCTAGGAAGACCCAGTACTTC
TRBD1	.	TRBV6-1	TRBJ1-1	CASSEVTGVNTEAFF	TGTGCCAGCAGTGAAGTTACAGGGGTAAACACTGAAGCTTTCTTT
TRBD1	few	TRBV7-9	TRBJ2-7	CASSLGWDRGHEQYF	TGTGCCAGCAGCTTAGGCTGGGACAGGGGGCACGAGCAGTACTTC
.	many	TRBV19	TRBJ2-1	CASSIAITNEQFF	TGTGCCAGTAGTATAGCCATTACAAATGAGCAGTTCTTC
.	many	TRBV28	TRBJ2-3	CATTDPSGTDTQYF	TGTGCCACCACGGACCCGAGTGGCACAGATACGCAGTATTTT
TRBD2	many	TRBV27	TRBJ2-1	CASSLGRVEYNEQFF	TGTGCCAGCAGTTTAGGGAGGGTGGAGTACAATGAGCAGTTCTTC
.	many	TRBV5-8	TRBJ1-1	CASSLRSGLDTEAFF	TGTGCCAGCAGCTTGAGGTCTGGGTTGGACACTGAAGCTTTCTTT
.	many	TRBV11-2	TRBJ2-3	CASSLPLRGSSTDTQYF	TGTGCCAGCAGCTTACCGTTAAGGGGCTCGAGCACAGATACGCAGTATTTT
.	many	TRBV28	TRBJ2-3	CASSLTSPFTDTQYF	TGTGCCAGCAGTTTAACTAGCCCTTTCACAGATACGCAGTATTTT
TRBD2	.	TRBV20-1	TRBJ2-7	CSANPASGSTYEQYF	TGCAGTGCTAACCCTGCTAGCGGGAGTACCTACGAGCAGTACTTC
.	many	TRBV30	TRBJ1-1	CAWSTGADTEAFF	TGTGCCTGGAGTACCGGGGCAGACACTGAAGCTTTCTTT
.	few	TRBV20-1	TRBJ2-1	CSARDLKGAFYNEQFF	TGCAGTGCTAGAGATTTAAAAGGGGCGTTCTACAATGAGCAGTTCTTC
.	.	TRBV4-1	TRBJ2-6	CASSQVPPGANVLTF	TGCGCCAGCAGCCAAGTTCCTCCAGGGGCCAACGTCCTGACTTTC
.	.	TRBV29-1	TRBJ1-5	CSVADARGQPQHF	TGCAGCGTCGCGGACGCACGCGGGCAGCCCCAGCATTTT